These T cell receptor beta chains were read from a single sample in a study of blood T cell repertoires in COVID-19. The assay was immunoSEQ multiplex PCR, and TCRdb's table has in-frame clones only and misses some. The sample lists around 130,000 clones; around 83% were seen once. Specimen: peripheral blood. The source of these receptors is a man aged 25 to 45 with COVID-19, enrolled during active disease. Each CDR3 is given with its conserved first and last residue. A D gene is named only where the DNA matches it firmly. Where a row states a size, it is once, few, many or the class of an expanded clone; other rows omit it.

d_call: TRBD2; j_call: TRBJ2-1; clone_size: -; v_call: TRBV5-1; cdr3_aa: CASSLASGRNNEQFF; cdr3_nt: TGCGCCAGCAGCTTGGCTAGCGGGAGGAACAATGAGCAGTTCTTC
d_call: TRBD2; j_call: TRBJ2-3; clone_size: many; v_call: TRBV2; cdr3_aa: CASRPTSGGTDTQYF; cdr3_nt: TGTGCCAGCAGGCCGACTAGCGGAGGGACAGATACGCAGTATTTT
d_call: -; j_call: TRBJ1-1; clone_size: -; v_call: TRBV27; cdr3_aa: CASSWSRGGEAFF; cdr3_nt: TGTGCCAGCAGTTGGAGTAGGGGAGGTGAAGCTTTCTTT
d_call: TRBD1; j_call: TRBJ2-7; clone_size: -; v_call: TRBV4-1; cdr3_aa: CASSQEGQGYEQYF; cdr3_nt: TGCGCCAGCAGCCAAGAGGGACAGGGCTACGAGCAGTACTTC
d_call: -; j_call: TRBJ2-1; clone_size: -; v_call: TRBV6-5; cdr3_aa: CASRDLGAYNEQFF; cdr3_nt: TGTGCCAGTCGGGACTTGGGAGCCTACAATGAGCAGTTCTTC
d_call: TRBD2; j_call: TRBJ2-7; clone_size: -; v_call: TRBV27; cdr3_aa: CASSLLAGVSEQYF; cdr3_nt: TGTGCCAGCAGTTTATTAGCGGGAGTGAGCGAGCAGTACTTC
d_call: TRBD1; j_call: TRBJ2-7; clone_size: -; v_call: TRBV27; cdr3_aa: CASSLPGQGDYEQYF; cdr3_nt: TGTGCCAGCAGTTTACCGGGACAGGGGGACTACGAGCAGTACTTC
d_call: -; j_call: TRBJ1-1; clone_size: -; v_call: TRBV6-5; cdr3_aa: CASSRTYNTEAFF; cdr3_nt: TGTGCCAGCAGTAGGACATACAACACTGAAGCTTTCTTT
d_call: TRBD2; j_call: TRBJ2-3; clone_size: -; v_call: TRBV6-1; cdr3_aa: CASSELAGEVDTQYF; cdr3_nt: TGTGCCAGCAGTGAACTAGCGGGAGAAGTAGATACGCAGTATTTT
d_call: TRBD1; j_call: TRBJ1-1; clone_size: -; v_call: TRBV5-6; cdr3_aa: CASSLDRGRTEAFF; cdr3_nt: TGTGCCAGCAGCTTGGACAGGGGGAGGACTGAAGCTTTCTTT
d_call: TRBD1; j_call: TRBJ1-2; clone_size: few; v_call: TRBV10-3; cdr3_aa: CAISESTGDLYGYTF; cdr3_nt: TGTGCCATCAGTGAGTCGACAGGGGACCTCTATGGCTACACCTTC
d_call: -; j_call: TRBJ2-7; clone_size: -; v_call: TRBV6-5; cdr3_aa: CASSLRTGYHEQYF; cdr3_nt: TGTGCCAGCAGCCTCCGAACAGGGTACCACGAGCAGTACTTC
d_call: -; j_call: TRBJ1-1; clone_size: -; v_call: TRBV6-1; cdr3_aa: CASSEYFGGGTMNTEAFF; cdr3_nt: TGTGCCAGCAGTGAATATTTTGGGGGGGGGACCATGAACACTGAAGCTTTCTTT
d_call: TRBD2; j_call: TRBJ2-7; clone_size: -; v_call: TRBV20-1; cdr3_aa: CSASSGPSSYEQYF; cdr3_nt: TGCAGTGCTAGTAGCGGGCCGAGCTCCTACGAGCAGTACTTC
d_call: TRBD2; j_call: TRBJ2-1; clone_size: -; v_call: TRBV19; cdr3_aa: CASWSGSREQFF; cdr3_nt: TGTGCCAGTTGGAGCGGGAGCCGAGAGCAGTTCTTC
d_call: -; j_call: TRBJ2-7; clone_size: -; v_call: TRBV6-6; cdr3_aa: CASSPYASEQYF; cdr3_nt: TGTGCCAGCAGCCCATACGCCAGCGAGCAGTACTTC
d_call: -; j_call: TRBJ2-7; clone_size: -; v_call: TRBV5-1; cdr3_aa: CASTMGTLQGPYEQYF; cdr3_nt: TGCGCCAGCACGATGGGTACACTACAGGGTCCCTACGAGCAGTACTTC
d_call: -; j_call: TRBJ2-5; clone_size: -; v_call: TRBV19; cdr3_aa: CASSIGGTGSETQYF; cdr3_nt: TGTGCCAGTAGTATCGGCGGGACCGGTTCAGAGACCCAGTACTTC
d_call: -; j_call: TRBJ2-1; clone_size: -; v_call: TRBV5-4; cdr3_aa: CASSPDLDGYNEQFF; cdr3_nt: TGTGCCAGCAGCCCAGATCTCGACGGGTACAATGAGCAGTTCTTC
d_call: -; j_call: TRBJ2-7; clone_size: few; v_call: TRBV5-4; cdr3_aa: CASSYFDSNEQYF; cdr3_nt: TGTGCCAGCAGCTATTTTGACAGCAACGAGCAGTACTTC
d_call: -; j_call: TRBJ1-1; clone_size: -; v_call: TRBV5-8; cdr3_aa: CAPKRREMGTEAFF; cdr3_nt: TGTGCCCCCAAGAGGAGGGAAATGGGCACTGAAGCTTTCTTT
d_call: TRBD1; j_call: TRBJ2-5; clone_size: -; v_call: TRBV24-1; cdr3_aa: CATSVATGVGGETQYF; cdr3_nt: TGTGCCACCAGTGTTGCGACAGGGGTCGGAGGTGAGACCCAGTACTTC
d_call: -; j_call: TRBJ2-4; clone_size: few; v_call: TRBV11-3; cdr3_aa: CASSREGEWAKNIQYF; cdr3_nt: TGTGCCAGCAGCAGGGAGGGGGAGTGGGCCAAAAACATTCAGTACTTC
d_call: TRBD1; j_call: TRBJ1-1; clone_size: -; v_call: TRBV28; cdr3_aa: CASSSSGQGLDTEAFF; cdr3_nt: TGTGCCAGCAGTTCCTCCGGACAGGGGTTGGACACTGAAGCTTTCTTT
d_call: TRBD1; j_call: TRBJ1-4; clone_size: once; v_call: TRBV7-2; cdr3_aa: CASSLSGQGGEKLFF; cdr3_nt: TGTGCCAGCAGCTTATCGGGACAGGGGGGTGAAAAACTGTTTTTT
d_call: -; j_call: TRBJ2-7; clone_size: -; v_call: TRBV13; cdr3_aa: CASSRTREQYF; cdr3_nt: TGTGCCAGCAGCCGTACGAGGGAGCAGTACTTC
d_call: TRBD1; j_call: TRBJ2-7; clone_size: -; v_call: TRBV7-2; cdr3_aa: CASSPRTWDRDNSYEQYF; cdr3_nt: TGTGCCAGCAGCCCCCGGACTTGGGACAGGGACAACTCCTACGAGCAGTACTTC
d_call: -; j_call: TRBJ1-5; clone_size: -; v_call: TRBV15; cdr3_aa: CATSLPAAPQHF; cdr3_nt: TGTGCCACCAGTCTTCCGGCGGCGCCCCAGCATTTT
d_call: TRBD1; j_call: TRBJ2-7; clone_size: -; v_call: TRBV19; cdr3_aa: CASSEQGTVTYEQYF; cdr3_nt: TGTGCCAGTAGTGAGCAGGGGACAGTCACCTACGAGCAGTACTTC
d_call: -; j_call: TRBJ1-4; clone_size: -; v_call: TRBV7-2; cdr3_aa: CASSLVVGGGREKLFF; cdr3_nt: TGTGCCAGCAGCTTAGTGGTTGGGGGAGGACGCGAAAAACTGTTTTTT
d_call: TRBD1; j_call: TRBJ1-4; clone_size: -; v_call: TRBV23-1; cdr3_aa: CASSQSGDRGRRTNEKLFF; cdr3_nt: TGCGCCAGCAGTCAATCTGGGGACAGGGGGCGCAGAACTAATGAAAAACTGTTTTTT
d_call: TRBD2; j_call: TRBJ2-7; clone_size: -; v_call: TRBV7-6; cdr3_aa: CATGTSTSYEQYF; cdr3_nt: TGTGCCACCGGGACTAGCACCTCCTACGAGCAGTACTTC
d_call: -; j_call: TRBJ1-4; clone_size: -; v_call: TRBV9; cdr3_aa: CASSPRSGGGEKLFF; cdr3_nt: TGTGCCAGCAGCCCCCGGAGTGGTGGAGGTGAAAAACTGTTTTTT
d_call: -; j_call: TRBJ2-3; clone_size: -; v_call: TRBV18; cdr3_aa: CASSMTLAAYSTDTQYF; cdr3_nt: TGTGCCAGCTCAATGACACTAGCTGCCTATAGCACAGATACGCAGTATTTT
d_call: TRBD1; j_call: TRBJ2-7; clone_size: -; v_call: TRBV7-3; cdr3_aa: CASSPTQTGGYEQYF; cdr3_nt: TGTGCCAGCAGCCCAACACAGACAGGGGGCTACGAGCAGTACTTC
d_call: -; j_call: TRBJ1-1; clone_size: -; v_call: TRBV5-1; cdr3_aa: CASRSGGMNTEAFF; cdr3_nt: TGCGCCAGCCGGAGCGGAGGGATGAACACTGAAGCTTTCTTT
d_call: -; j_call: TRBJ2-1; clone_size: -; v_call: TRBV7-2; cdr3_aa: CASSQGLYNEQFF; cdr3_nt: TGTGCCAGCAGCCAGGGGCTATACAATGAGCAGTTCTTC
d_call: TRBD2; j_call: TRBJ2-2; clone_size: -; v_call: TRBV11-2; cdr3_aa: CASSLVAGNGAGELFF; cdr3_nt: TGTGCCAGCAGCTTAGTAGCGGGAAACGGGGCCGGGGAGCTGTTTTTT
d_call: TRBD2; j_call: TRBJ2-7; clone_size: once; v_call: TRBV10-3; cdr3_aa: CAISERGLAGAYEQYF; cdr3_nt: TGTGCCATCAGTGAAAGGGGACTAGCGGGAGCCTACGAGCAGTACTTC
d_call: -; j_call: TRBJ2-1; clone_size: -; v_call: TRBV28; cdr3_aa: CASSLFFDRLDVFF; cdr3_nt: TGTGCCAGCAGTTTATTTTTCGACAGGCTCGACGTGTTCTTC
d_call: TRBD2; j_call: TRBJ2-1; clone_size: -; v_call: TRBV15; cdr3_aa: CATKIGTNNEQFF; cdr3_nt: TGTGCCACCAAGATCGGGACTAACAATGAGCAGTTCTTC
d_call: TRBD2; j_call: TRBJ2-1; clone_size: -; v_call: TRBV24-1; cdr3_aa: CATSGTSGSSYNEQFF; cdr3_nt: TGTGCCACCAGTGGGACTAGCGGGAGCTCCTACAATGAGCAGTTCTTC